Following are 6 T cell receptor beta chains from one sample sequenced in a study of early T cells in non-severe SARS-CoV-2 infection. TCRdb fed the 5' RACE reads into MiXCR, producing one record per CDR3 protein. In the table there are about 54,000 distinct CDR3 sequences, about 7.7% of which are singletons. The sample in question was whole blood, obtained at baseline. Receptors originate from an adult who was a healthcare worker with PCR-confirmed SARS-CoV-2 infection or an uninfected control (not recorded which).

The chain's CDR3 is CASSPPPEDYNSPLHF. The CDR3 DNA follows: TGTGCCAGCAGCCCCCCCCCGGAGGATTATAATTCACCCCTCCACTTT. The V call is TRBV5-5, the J call TRBJ1-6; D gene unclear. Germline V gene data show CDR1 as SGHKS and CDR2 as YYEKEE (reference sequence). The V gene lost 4 bases and the J gene lost 4 bases, with 15 bases spanning the gap. CDR3 length: 16 residues.

The V call is TRBV19, the J call TRBJ1-2; no clear D. The CDR3 covers 13 residues. Looked up from germline, CDR1 is LNHDA and CDR2 is SQIVND (reference sequence). The germline V and J ends were trimmed by 5 bases and 4 bases, with 11 bases remaining between them. The CDR3, as DNA: TGTGCCAGTAGTCCAGGACGGATCTATGGCTACACCTTC. Amino acid sequence: CASSPGRIYGYTF.

Many counts were recorded for this clonotype. This CDR3 is CASSIAPGPPAANEKLFF. Here the CDR3 DNA reads TGCGCCAGCAGCATCGCACCCGGGCCCCCGGCAGCTAATGAAAAACTGTTTTTT. V gene TRBV5-1 combines with J gene TRBJ1-4; unclear D gene. The V and J ends lost 4 bases and 3 bases respectively, with 22 bases between them. From germline, CDR1 is SGHRS and CDR2 YFSETQ. The CDR3 runs to 18 residues.

In this sample, this clonotype turned up many times. The chain is built from TRBV13 and TRBJ2-7; the match to TRBD1 covers 8 bases. The CDR3 is 12 residues long. V shed 7 bases, J shed 6 bases, and the junction held 5 bases outside the gene matches. Per germline, CDR1 PRHDT and CDR2 FYEKMQ (reference sequence). The CDR3 region has the DNA TGTGCCAGCACCCGGACAGGGTTCGAGCAGTACTTC. It codes for CASTRTGFEQYF.

This clonotype has ten or more counts. The gene calls are TRBV10-3 and TRBJ2-7; D ambiguous. The V end was cut by 0 bases, the J end by 3 bases, with 9 bases between. CDR1 is ENHRY and CDR2 is SYGVKD in the germline V gene. The CDR3 runs to 14 residues. Here the CDR3 DNA reads TGTGCCATCAGTGAGTCTCAGAGAGGCTACGAGCAGTACTTC. Translation: CAISESQRGYEQYF.

The rearrangement joins TRBV29-1 to TRBJ2-3; TRBD2 is a possible D gene (5 bases). Germline-derived CDR1 and CDR2 are SQVTM and ANQGSEA. The CDR3 consists of 11 residues. This CDR3 reads CTLGKGDTQYF. The CDR3 coding sequence is TGCACTCTCGGGAAGGGAGATACGCAGTATTTT.